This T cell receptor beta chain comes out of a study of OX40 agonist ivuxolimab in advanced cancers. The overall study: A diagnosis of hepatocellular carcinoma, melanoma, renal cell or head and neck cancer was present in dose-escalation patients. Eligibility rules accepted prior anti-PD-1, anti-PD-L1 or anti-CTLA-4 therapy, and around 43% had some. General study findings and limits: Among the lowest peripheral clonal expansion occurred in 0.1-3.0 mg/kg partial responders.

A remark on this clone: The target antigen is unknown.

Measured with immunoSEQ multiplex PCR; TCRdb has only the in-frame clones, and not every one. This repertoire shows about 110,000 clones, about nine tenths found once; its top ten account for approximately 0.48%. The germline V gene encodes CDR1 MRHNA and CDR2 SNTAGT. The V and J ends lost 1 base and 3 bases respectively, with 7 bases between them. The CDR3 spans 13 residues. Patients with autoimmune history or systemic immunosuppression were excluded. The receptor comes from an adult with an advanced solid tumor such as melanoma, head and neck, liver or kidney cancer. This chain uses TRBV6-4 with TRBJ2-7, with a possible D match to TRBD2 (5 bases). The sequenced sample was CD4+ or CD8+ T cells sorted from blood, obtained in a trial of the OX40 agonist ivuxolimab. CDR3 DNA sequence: TGTGCCAGCAGTGACTACGGGGTCTACGAGCAGTACTTC. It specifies CASSDYGVYEQYF.